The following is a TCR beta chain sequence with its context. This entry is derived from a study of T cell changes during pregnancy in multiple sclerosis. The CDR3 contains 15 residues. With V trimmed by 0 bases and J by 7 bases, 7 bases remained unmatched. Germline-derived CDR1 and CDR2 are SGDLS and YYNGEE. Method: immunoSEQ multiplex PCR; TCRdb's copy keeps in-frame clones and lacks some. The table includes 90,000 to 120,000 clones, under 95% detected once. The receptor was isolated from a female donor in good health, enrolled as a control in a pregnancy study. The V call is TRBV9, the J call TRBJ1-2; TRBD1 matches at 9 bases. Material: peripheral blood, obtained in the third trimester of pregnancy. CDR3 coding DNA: TGTGCCAGCAGCGTAGCCGACAGGGGGGCCGGTGGCTACACCTTC. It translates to CASSVADRGAGGYTF.